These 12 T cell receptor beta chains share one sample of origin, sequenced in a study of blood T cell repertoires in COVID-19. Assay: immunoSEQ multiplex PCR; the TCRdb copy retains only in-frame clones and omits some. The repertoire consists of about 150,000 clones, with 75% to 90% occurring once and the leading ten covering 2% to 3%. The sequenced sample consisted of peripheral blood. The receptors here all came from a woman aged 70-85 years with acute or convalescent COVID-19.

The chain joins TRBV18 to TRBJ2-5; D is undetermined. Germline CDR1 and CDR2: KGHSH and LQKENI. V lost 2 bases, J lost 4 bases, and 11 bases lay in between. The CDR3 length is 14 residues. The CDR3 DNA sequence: TGTGCCAGCTCACCAGGCTTCGATGGAGAGACCCAGTACTTC. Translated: CASSPGFDGETQYF.

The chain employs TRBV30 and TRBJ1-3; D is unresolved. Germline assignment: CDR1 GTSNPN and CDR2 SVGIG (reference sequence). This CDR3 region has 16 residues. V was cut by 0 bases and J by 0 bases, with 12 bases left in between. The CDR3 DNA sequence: TGTGCCTGGAGTGTCGCAAGAGGGAGCTCTGGAAACACCATATATTTT. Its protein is CAWSVARGSSGNTIYF.

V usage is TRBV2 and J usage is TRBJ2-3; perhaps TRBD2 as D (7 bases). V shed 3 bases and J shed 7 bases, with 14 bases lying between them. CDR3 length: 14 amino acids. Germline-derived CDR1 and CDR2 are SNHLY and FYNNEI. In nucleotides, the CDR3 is TGTGCCAGCAGTGATCAGGGGAGGGGTTATACGCAGTATTTT. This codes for CASSDQGRGYTQYF.

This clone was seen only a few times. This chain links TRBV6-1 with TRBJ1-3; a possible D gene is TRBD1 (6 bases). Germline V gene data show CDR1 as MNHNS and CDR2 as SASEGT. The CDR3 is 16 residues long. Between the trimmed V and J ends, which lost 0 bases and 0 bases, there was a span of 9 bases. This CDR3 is CASSEAGGASGNTIYF. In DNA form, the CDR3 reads TGTGCCAGCAGTGAAGCAGGGGGTGCCTCTGGAAACACCATATATTTT.

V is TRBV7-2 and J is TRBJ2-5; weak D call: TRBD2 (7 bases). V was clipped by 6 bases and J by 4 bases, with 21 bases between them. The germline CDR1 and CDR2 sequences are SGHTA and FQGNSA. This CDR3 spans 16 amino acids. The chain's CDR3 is CASRSGGRGRSETQYF. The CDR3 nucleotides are TGTGCCAGCAGGTCCGGGGGGCGGGGTAGGTCAGAGACCCAGTACTTC.

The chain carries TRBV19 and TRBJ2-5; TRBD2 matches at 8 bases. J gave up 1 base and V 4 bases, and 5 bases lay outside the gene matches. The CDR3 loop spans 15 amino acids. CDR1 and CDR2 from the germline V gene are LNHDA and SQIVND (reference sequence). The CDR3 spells CASSTERGTQETQYF. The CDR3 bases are TGTGCCAGTAGTACAGAGCGGGGGACCCAAGAGACCCAGTACTTC.

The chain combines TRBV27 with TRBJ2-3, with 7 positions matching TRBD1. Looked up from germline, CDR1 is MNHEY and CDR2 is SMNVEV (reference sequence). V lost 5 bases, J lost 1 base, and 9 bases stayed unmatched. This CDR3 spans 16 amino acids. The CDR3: CASSHSTGSGTDTQYF. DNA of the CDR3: TGTGCCAGCAGTCATTCGACAGGGTCTGGCACAGATACGCAGTATTTT.

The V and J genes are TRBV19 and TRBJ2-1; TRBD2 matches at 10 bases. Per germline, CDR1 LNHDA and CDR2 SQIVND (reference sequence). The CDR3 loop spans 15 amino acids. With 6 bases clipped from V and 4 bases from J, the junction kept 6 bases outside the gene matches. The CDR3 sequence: CASSRSGGLYNEQFF. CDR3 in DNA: TGTGCCAGTAGCCGTAGCGGGGGGCTTTACAATGAGCAGTTCTTC.

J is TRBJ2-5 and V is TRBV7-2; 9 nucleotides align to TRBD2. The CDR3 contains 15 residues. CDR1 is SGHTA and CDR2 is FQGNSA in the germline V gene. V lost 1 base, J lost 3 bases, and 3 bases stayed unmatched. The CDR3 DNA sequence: TGTGCCAGCAGCTTAGGGTCTAGCGGGGAAGAGACCCAGTACTTC. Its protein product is CASSLGSSGEETQYF.

CDR3 nucleotides: TGTGCCAGCAGCCAAGATACTAGCGGGTCAGAGACCCAGTACTTC. It is translated as CASSQDTSGSETQYF. The chain joins TRBV3-1 (or the pseudogene TRBV3-2) to TRBJ2-5, with 9 bases matching TRBD2. The CDR3 totals 15 residues. Per the germline V gene, CDR1 is LGHDT and CDR2 is YNNKEL (reference sequence). The V segment lost 0 bases and the J segment 4 bases; nucleotides outside the gene matches: 3.

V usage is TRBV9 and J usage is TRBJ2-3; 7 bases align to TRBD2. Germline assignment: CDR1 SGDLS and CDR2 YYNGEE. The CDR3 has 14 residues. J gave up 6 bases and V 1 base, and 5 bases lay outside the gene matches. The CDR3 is CASSVLAGDDTQYF. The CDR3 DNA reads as TGTGCCAGCAGCGTATTGGCGGGGGATGATACGCAGTATTTT.

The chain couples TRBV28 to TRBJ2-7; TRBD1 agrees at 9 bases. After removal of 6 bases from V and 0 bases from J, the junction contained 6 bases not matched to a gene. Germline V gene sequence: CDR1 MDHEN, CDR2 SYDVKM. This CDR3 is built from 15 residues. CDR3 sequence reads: CASRSQGASSYEQYV. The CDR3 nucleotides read TGTGCCAGCAGGTCACAGGGGGCGTCCTCCTACGAGCAGTACGTC.